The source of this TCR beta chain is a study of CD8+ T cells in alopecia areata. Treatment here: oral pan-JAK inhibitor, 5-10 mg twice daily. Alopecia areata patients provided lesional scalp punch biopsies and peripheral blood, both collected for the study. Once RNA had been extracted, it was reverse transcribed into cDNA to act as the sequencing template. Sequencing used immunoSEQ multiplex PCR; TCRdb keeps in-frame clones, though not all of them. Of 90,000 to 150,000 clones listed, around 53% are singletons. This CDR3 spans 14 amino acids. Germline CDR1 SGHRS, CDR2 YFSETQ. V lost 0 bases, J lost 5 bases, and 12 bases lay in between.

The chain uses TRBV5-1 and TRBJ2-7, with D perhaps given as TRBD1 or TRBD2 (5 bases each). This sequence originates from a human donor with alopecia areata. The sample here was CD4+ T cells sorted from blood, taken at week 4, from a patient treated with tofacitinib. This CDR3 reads CASSLAGQGDEQYF. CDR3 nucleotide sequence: TGCGCCAGCAGCTTGGCGGGTCAGGGAGACGAGCAGTACTTC.